These T cell receptor beta chains were read from a single sample in a study of cytomegalovirus exposure and HLA in healthy donors. Profiled with immunoSEQ multiplex PCR; TCRdb holds only in-frame clones, not every one. Of 150,000 to 200,000 clones listed, 80% to 85% are singletons. The sample consisted of PBMCs. The receptors originated from a woman under 40 in good health and CMV-seronegative. Each CDR3 is given with its conserved first and last residue. D genes are given only for firm matches.

j_call d_call v_call cdr3_nt cdr3_aa
TRBJ2-5 TRBD1 TRBV29-1 TGCAGCGTTGAGAGGGGGCCTCAAGAGACCCAGTACTTC CSVERGPQETQYF
TRBJ2-6 TRBD1 TRBV2 TGTGCCAGCAGGGAACAGGGGGCGCTTGGGGCCAACGTCCTGACTTTC CASREQGALGANVLTF
TRBJ1-5 TRBD1 TRBV6-1 TGTGCCAGCAGTGAAGGACAGGGGAGATATCAGCCCCAGCATTTT CASSEGQGRYQPQHF
TRBJ1-3 - TRBV7-7 TGTGCCAGCAGCCACAGGGCCTTCCTATACACCATATATTTT CASSHRAFLYTIYF
TRBJ1-4 TRBD1 TRBV7-8 TGTGCCAGCAGCACATCTACGACAGGGGTGAATGAAAAACTGTTTTTT CASSTSTTGVNEKLFF
TRBJ2-3 - TRBV7-9 TGTGCCAGCGATATTTTGACAGCGCAGCGCAAACTCACAGATACGCAGTATTTT CASDILTAQRKLTDTQYF
TRBJ1-1 - TRBV4-1 TGCGCCAGCAGCCTCGGTGCCCAATTTGGTAACACTGAAGCTTTCTTT CASSLGAQFGNTEAFF
TRBJ2-2 - TRBV27 TGTGCCAGCAGTTCACTCACCCTACGTCCCGGGGAGCTGTTTTTT CASSSLTLRPGELFF
TRBJ2-1 - TRBV7-6 TGTGCCAGCAGCTTAGTGCCAGTATACAATGAGCAGTTCTTC CASSLVPVYNEQFF
TRBJ2-1 TRBD2 TRBV7-3 TGTGCCAGCAGCTCGGGACTAGCGGGAGTCGATGAGCAGTTCTTC CASSSGLAGVDEQFF
TRBJ2-3 TRBD2 TRBV5-1 TGCGCCAGCAGCCCCGGGACTAGCGTAGTTGATACGCAGTATTTT CASSPGTSVVDTQYF
TRBJ1-2 - TRBV2 TGTGCCAGCAGTGAGGACAGATCGAACTATGGCTACACCTTC CASSEDRSNYGYTF
TRBJ2-5 - TRBV6-6 TGTGCCAGCAGTGGTCAGGGCGCACAAGAGACCCAGTACTTC CASSGQGAQETQYF